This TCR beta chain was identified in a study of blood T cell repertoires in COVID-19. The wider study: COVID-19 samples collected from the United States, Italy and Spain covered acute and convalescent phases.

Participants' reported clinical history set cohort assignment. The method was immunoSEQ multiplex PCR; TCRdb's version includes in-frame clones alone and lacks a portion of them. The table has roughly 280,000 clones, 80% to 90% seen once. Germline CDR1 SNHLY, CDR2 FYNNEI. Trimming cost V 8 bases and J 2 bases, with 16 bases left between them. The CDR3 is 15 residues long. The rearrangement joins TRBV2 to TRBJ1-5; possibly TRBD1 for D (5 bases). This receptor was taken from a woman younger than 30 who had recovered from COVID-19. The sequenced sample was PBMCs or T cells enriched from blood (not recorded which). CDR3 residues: CASSVTQGGNQPQHF. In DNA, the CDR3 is TGTGCCAGCTCGGTAACGCAGGGTGGCAATCAGCCCCAGCATTTT.